This T cell receptor beta chain was recovered during a study of monozygotic twins with inflammatory bowel disease. Study-wide results and caveats: Those with IBD had lower TCRbeta diversity (inverse Simpson) than their healthy co-twins did.

cDNA was made in eight separate reactions per sample. Molecular identifiers with 6-nucleotide sample barcodes were added during cDNA synthesis via template switching. TCRdb reprocessed the 5' RACE reads and stores each CDR3 protein as one record, lacking DNA. The sample data list 400,000 or so distinct CDR3 sequences. Comments on this clonotype: Its matching antigen is unknown.

This CDR3 is built from 16 residues. From germline, CDR1 is LGHNT and CDR2 FRNRAP. Sequencing was done on a sample of blood. This TCR derives from a human donor with ulcerative colitis or Crohn's disease, or a healthy co-twin of an affected twin (not recorded which). The V and J genes are TRBV12-5 and TRBJ2-5; TCRdb's assignment of TRBD2 cannot be checked, as there is no DNA. The CDR3 sequence: CASGLGPSGGAETQYF.